A single sample is the source of the 20 T cell receptor beta chains below, sequenced in a study of shared clonotypes between healthy human individuals. Method: immunoSEQ multiplex PCR; TCRdb's copy keeps in-frame clones and lacks some. The data hold some 1,100,000 clones, with more than 75% observed a single time. Source material: memory CD4+ T cells from PBMCs. Regarding subset: CD45RA-negative fraction. The receptors come from a man aged 18 to 29 in good health. Some clones in this sample may be carry-over from other donors' samples.

CDR3 DNA sequence: TGTGCCAGCAGCTCGGGGACTACCGCCTACAATGAGCAGTTCTTC. This encodes CASSSGTTAYNEQFF. The chain uses TRBV11-2 and TRBJ2-1; 7 nucleotides line up with TRBD2. The CDR3 extends over 15 amino acids. Germline CDR1 and CDR2: SGHAT and FQNNGV. V gave up 4 bases and J gave up 2 bases; unmatched junction bases: 5. Full variable domain (missing parts from reference TRBV11-2 and TRBJ2-1): EAGVAQSPRYKIIEKRQSVAFWCNPISGHATLYWYQQILGQGPKLLIQFQNNGVVDDSQLPKDRFSAERLKGVDSTLKIQPAKLEDSAVYLCASSSGTTAYNEQFFGPGTRLTVL.

This clone was seen only once. The J gene is TRBJ2-3, the V gene TRBV30, with 11 nucleotides matching TRBD1. CDR3 length: 14 amino acids. Germline assignment: CDR1 GTSNPN and CDR2 SVGIG (reference sequence). The V segment lost 6 bases and the J segment 4 bases; nucleotides outside the gene matches: 6. CDR3 DNA sequence: TGTGCCTGCCCTGGACAGGGGGCACCAGATACGCAGTATTTT. Residues: CACPGQGAPDTQYF.

Of note for this clone: The sample carries other DNA sequences with the same CDR3. For the CDR3, the DNA is TGTGCCAGCAGCTCGACAGGGGGTACGCCCCAGCATTTT. Its translation is CASSSTGGTPQHF. The J gene is TRBJ1-5, the V gene TRBV28; 9 bases line up with TRBD1. V dropped 6 bases and J dropped 9; count of bases not matched to a gene: 6. The CDR3 consists of 13 residues. Germline CDR1 reads MDHEN; CDR2 reads SYDVKM.

Only one count was recorded for this clone. This chain connects TRBV27 to TRBJ1-5; D is perhaps TRBD1 (6 bases). Germline V gene data show CDR1 as MNHEY and CDR2 as SMNVEV (reference sequence). This CDR3 is 14 amino acids long. Trimming removed 3 bases from V and 4 bases from J, with 10 bases in between. CDR3 region: CASSFDRRNQPQHF. Written as DNA, the CDR3 is TGTGCCAGCAGTTTCGACAGGCGGAATCAGCCCCAGCATTTT.

The chain recombines TRBV5-1 with TRBJ2-3; 13 nucleotides agree with TRBD2. Unmatched junction bases numbered 3, after V lost 6 bases and J lost 5 bases. CDR1 and CDR2 (germline): SGHRS, YFSETQ. The CDR3 has 14 residues. The CDR3 spells CASTTSGRGDTQYF. The DNA of the CDR3 is TGCGCCAGCACTACTAGCGGGAGGGGAGATACGCAGTATTTT.

The J gene is TRBJ2-7, the V gene TRBV6-1; 9 nucleotides match TRBD1. J lost 2 bases, V lost 1 base, and 3 bases had no gene match. The CDR3 sequence is 15 residues long. CDR1 MNHNS and CDR2 SASEGT come from the germline V gene. The CDR3, as DNA: TGTGCCAGCAGTGAAGGGACAGGGGAAACCTACGAGCAGTACTTC. This encodes CASSEGTGETYEQYF.

The chain employs TRBV6-1 and TRBJ2-5, with 7 bases that match TRBD2. The germline CDR1 and CDR2 sequences are MNHNS and SASEGT. V trimming: 2 bases; J trimming: 6 bases; junction bases outside the gene matches: 12. The CDR3 sequence is 16 residues long. The CDR3 DNA reads as TGTGCCAGCAGTGAAATTGGTGGGAGGGCGTCGAAGACCCAGTACTTC. Translating it yields CASSEIGGRASKTQYF.

V and J are TRBV7-9 and TRBJ1-2; the D is unclear. V lost 5 bases and J lost 8, with 15 bases in between. The germline V gene encodes CDR1 SEHNR and CDR2 FQNEAQ (reference sequence). The CDR3 contains 13 residues. CDR3 sequence: CASSPDALRGYTF. The CDR3 coding sequence is TGTGCCAGCAGCCCAGATGCCCTTCGGGGCTACACCTTC.

J is TRBJ1-3 and V is TRBV9; 9 bases fit TRBD1. V was clipped by 5 bases and J by 1 base; unmatched bases: 10. CDR1 is SGDLS and CDR2 is YYNGEE in the germline V gene. The CDR3 has 17 amino acids. This chain's CDR3 is CASSLGGQGYSGNTIYF. The CDR3 DNA is TGTGCCAGCAGTTTAGGGGGACAGGGATATTCTGGAAACACCATATATTTT.

V gene TRBV5-4 combines with J gene TRBJ2-1; 7 nucleotides match TRBD2. The germline gives CDR1 SGHNT, CDR2 YYREEE (reference sequence). The CDR3 consists of 17 residues. J was trimmed by 0 bases and V by 4 bases; bases with no gene match: 10. The CDR3 region is CASSRDWGGSSYNEQFF. For the CDR3, the DNA is TGTGCCAGCAGCCGGGACTGGGGCGGGAGCTCCTACAATGAGCAGTTCTTC.

This clone was observed at least ten times. The V gene is TRBV28, the J gene TRBJ2-1, with D possibly TRBD2 on 6 matching bases. This CDR3 region has 18 residues. Looked up from germline, CDR1 is MDHEN and CDR2 is SYDVKM. The ends were cut back, 2 bases at V and 0 bases at J, with 17 bases in the middle. DNA of the CDR3: TGTGCCAGCAGTTTAAGACTCCATAGCGGAGGCTCCTACAATGAGCAGTTCTTC. Translating gives CASSLRLHSGGSYNEQFF.

V and J are TRBV7-2 and TRBJ1-3; D gene unclear. The germline V gene has CDR1 SGHTA and CDR2 FQGNSA. The CDR3 totals 15 residues. Trimming took off 3 bases at V and 0 bases at J, with 9 bases between the two ends. The chain's CDR3 is CASSLRIRSGNTIYF. CDR3 nucleotides: TGTGCCAGCAGCTTGCGAATCCGCTCTGGAAACACCATATATTTT.

The chain combines TRBV28 with TRBJ1-2; D ambiguous. This CDR3 is built from 15 residues. The V and J ends lost 4 bases and 0 bases respectively, with 12 bases between them. Germline V lookup: CDR1 MDHEN, CDR2 SYDVKM. This CDR3 is CASSSIGLANYGYTF. The CDR3 DNA reads TGTGCCAGCAGTTCGATTGGTCTAGCTAACTATGGCTACACCTTC.

There are a few counts of this clone. The CDR3 DNA reads as TGTGCCTGGAGTGTAACGAGAGGGCTGGGGGAGCTGTTTTTT. Translation gives CAWSVTRGLGELFF. The gene calls are TRBV30 and TRBJ2-2, with a possible D match to TRBD2 (5 bases). The CDR3 loop spans 14 amino acids. V was trimmed by 0 bases and J by 8 bases, leaving 13 bases between them. From germline, CDR1 is GTSNPN and CDR2 SVGIG (reference sequence).

The chain combines TRBV19 with TRBJ2-7, with D perhaps TRBD1 (6 bases). The V and J ends lost 3 bases and 5 bases respectively, with 11 bases between them. This CDR3 comprises 13 residues. Germline V gives CDR1 LNHDA, CDR2 SQIVND (reference sequence). CDR3: CASSIPRGDEQYF. The CDR3 DNA reads as TGTGCCAGTAGTATCCCCAGGGGCGACGAGCAGTACTTC.

This clone has just one count. The rearrangement uses TRBV5-1 and TRBJ2-1, with D hard to call. Germline loops: CDR1 SGHRS, CDR2 YFSETQ. The CDR3 contains 16 residues. Trimming stripped 0 bases from V and 5 bases from J, with 15 bases between. CDR3 amino acids: CASSLAGGSRHNEQFF. The DNA of the CDR3 is TGCGCCAGCAGCTTGGCCGGCGGTAGCCGCCACAATGAGCAGTTCTTC.

Only a few counts were recorded for this clone. The chain links TRBV5-1 to TRBJ2-7; D gene uncertain. CDR1 is SGHRS, CDR2 YFSETQ, per germline. The V end was cut by 6 bases, the J end by 0 bases, with 13 bases between. This CDR3 spans 14 amino acids. CDR3 DNA sequence: TGCGCCAGCACCCTCACACCAGACTCCTACGAGCAGTACTTC. Its translation: CASTLTPDSYEQYF.

The rearrangement uses TRBV2 and TRBJ2-7, with 10 bases matching TRBD2. Germline assignment: CDR1 SNHLY and CDR2 FYNNEI. The CDR3 loop spans 16 amino acids. The junction had 3 bases not matched to a gene; V was cut back by 1 base and J by 0 bases. The CDR3 DNA is TGTGCCAGCAGTGAAGGGACTAGCGGCCTCTCCTACGAGCAGTACTTC. As protein: CASSEGTSGLSYEQYF.

In its sample, this clone was seen a few times. CDR3 DNA sequence: TGTGCCAGCAGTGAAGCGGGAGGACAGGGAGTTCGGCCCCAGCATTTT. It translates to CASSEAGGQGVRPQHF. V is TRBV6-1 and J is TRBJ1-5; TRBD1 agrees at 8 bases. The CDR3 runs 16 residues. The germline gives CDR1 MNHNS, CDR2 SASEGT. V gave up 0 bases and J gave up 9 bases; unmatched junction bases: 10.

The chain employs TRBV5-1 and TRBJ2-2; D is perhaps TRBD1 or TRBD2 (5 bases each). The CDR3 is made up of 16 amino acids. Trimming stripped 4 bases from V and 0 bases from J, with 13 bases between. Germline CDR1 reads SGHRS; CDR2 reads YFSETQ. The CDR3, as DNA: TGCGCCAGCAGCGTCAACCGGGACGCGAACACCGGGGAGCTGTTTTTT. It is translated as CASSVNRDANTGELFF. The complete variable domain, with remaining parts taken from reference TRBV5-1 and TRBJ2-2, reads KAGVTQTPRYLIKTRGQQVTLSCSPISGHRSVSWYQQTPGQGLQFLFEYFSETQRNKGNFPGRFSGRQFSNSRSEMNVSTLELGDSALYLCASSVNRDANTGELFFGEGSRLTVL.